These 8 T cell receptor beta chains came from one sample sequenced in a study of T-cell reconstitution after alpha-beta-depleted transplantation in children. Molecular barcoding with unique molecular identifiers was used for the TCRbeta library. Each CDR3 protein gets one entry after TCRdb re-called the PCR reads with MiXCR. This sample has approximately 190,000 distinct CDR3 sequences; roughly 8.3% occur once, and the top ten carry about a third. Specimen: PBMCs, mostly from graft donor cells, collected 360 days after TCRalphabeta/CD19-depleted stem cell transplant. The receptor source for this set is a male patient aged 2-9 years who had a stem cell transplant for acute myeloid leukemia, so the T cells may come from the graft donor.

V is TRBV5-1 and J is TRBJ1-1; a possible D gene is TRBD1 (6 bases). The germline V and J ends were trimmed by 1 base and 0 bases, with 19 bases remaining between them. Germline V gene data show CDR1 as SGHRS and CDR2 as YFSETQ. The CDR3 sequence is 18 residues long. CDR3 nucleotides: TGCGCCAGCAGCTTGAGGGGACTCCAGGGGATCATGAACACTGAAGCTTTCTTT. It codes for CASSLRGLQGIMNTEAFF. The full variable domain, in which reference TRBV5-1 and TRBJ1-1 provide the parts outside the CDR3, is KAGVTQTPRYLIKTRGQQVTLSCSPISGHRSVSWYQQTPGQGLQFLFEYFSETQRNKGNFPGRFSGRQFSNSRSEMNVSTLELGDSALYLCASSLRGLQGIMNTEAFFGQGTRLTVV.

This clonotype was seen only a few times. The chain has TRBV7-2 and TRBJ2-7; TRBD1 aligns across 7 bases. With 4 bases clipped from V and 4 bases from J, the junction kept 7 bases outside the gene matches. Germline V gene sequence: CDR1 SGHTA, CDR2 FQGNSA. The CDR3 sequence is 14 residues long. The chain's CDR3 is CASSWTGQLYEQYF. Here the CDR3 DNA reads TGTGCCAGCAGCTGGACGGGACAGCTATACGAGCAGTACTTC.

V usage is TRBV7-9 and J usage is TRBJ1-1; TRBD1 aligns across 12 bases. This CDR3 comprises 15 residues. V lost 1 base, J lost 6 bases, and 3 bases stayed unmatched. Germline V gene data show CDR1 as SEHNR and CDR2 as FQNEAQ (reference sequence). The CDR3 region has the DNA TGTGCCAGCAGCTTAGAGGGACAGGGGGCATCTGAAGCTTTCTTT. This gives the protein CASSLEGQGASEAFF.

This clonotype turned up a few times. V is TRBV7-8 and J is TRBJ2-1, with a tentative D call TRBD2 (6 bases). Per the germline V gene, CDR1 is SGHVS and CDR2 is FQNEAQ. There are 16 residues in the CDR3. V was trimmed by 1 base and J by 8 bases, leaving 18 bases between them. In DNA form, the CDR3 reads TGTGCCAGCAGCTTAGTTAGACTAGTCCGGAGGTATGAGCAGTTCTTC. The encoded protein is CASSLVRLVRRYEQFF.

This clonotype was counted between two and nine times. The chain couples TRBV6-1 to TRBJ1-6; 7 bases agree with TRBD1. Germline V lookup: CDR1 MNHNS, CDR2 SASEGT. The CDR3 is 15 amino acids. J gave up 8 bases and V 10 bases, and 14 bases lay outside the gene matches. The CDR3 sequence: CANRDSQRGHSPLHF. CDR3 nucleotides: TGTGCCAACCGGGACAGCCAAAGGGGCCATTCACCCCTCCACTTT.

This clonotype was found a few times. V and J are TRBV9 and TRBJ2-5, with TRBD2 identical over 12 bases. The CDR3 contains 15 residues. The germline CDR1 and CDR2 sequences are SGDLS and YYNGEE. V lost 4 bases and J lost 4; bases outside the gene matches: 5. CDR3 sequence: CASSPSGGARETQYF. The CDR3, as DNA: TGTGCCAGCAGCCCTAGCGGGGGGGCCCGAGAGACCCAGTACTTC.

The rearrangement links TRBV10-2 to TRBJ2-7; 9 positions match TRBD1. Trimming took 0 bases from V and 3 from J; bases not matched to a gene: 12. The CDR3 spans 18 residues. Germline loops: CDR1 WSHSY, CDR2 SAAADI. The CDR3 loop reads CASSESGGTGRFGYEQYV. CDR3 in DNA: TGCGCCAGCAGTGAGTCTGGGGGGACAGGGAGGTTCGGCTACGAGCAGTACGTC.

This clonotype was recorded many times. The chain employs TRBV12-3 or TRBV12-4 and TRBJ1-1; 7 nucleotides agree with TRBD1. The CDR3 runs 13 residues. The ends lost 3 bases at V and 5 bases at J; junction bases unmatched: 3. DNA for the CDR3: TGTGCCAGCAGTTTGTCAGGGGGGACTGAAGCTTTCTTT. Its translation: CASSLSGGTEAFF.